This T cell receptor (beta chain) was profiled in a study of blood T cell repertoires in COVID-19. Study as a whole: Specimens from acute and convalescent COVID-19 originated in the United States, Italy and Spain. In each case, the material was cDNA or gDNA derived from T cells, B-cell-depleted T cells, or PBMCs.

The V and J ends lost 0 bases and 3 bases respectively, with 9 bases between them. Germline V gives CDR1 PRHDT, CDR2 FYEKMQ (reference sequence). CDR3 length: 14 amino acids. Measured with immunoSEQ multiplex PCR; TCRdb has only the in-frame clones, and not every one. Of about 62,000 clones listed, about nine tenths were seen once; the top ten hold approximately 1.3%. The J gene is TRBJ2-7, the V gene TRBV13; no firm D call. The sequence was obtained from a woman older than 75 with acute or convalescent COVID-19. The specimen sequenced was peripheral blood. The CDR3 region is CASSLGDGFYEQYF. The CDR3, as DNA: TGTGCCAGCAGCTTAGGAGACGGGTTCTACGAGCAGTACTTC.